A single sample gave rise to the 22 T cell receptor beta chains below, sequenced in a study of T-cell reconstitution after alpha-beta-depleted transplantation in children. The TCRbeta library incorporated unique molecular identifiers. TCRdb re-derived calls from the PCR reads in MiXCR, one entry per CDR3 protein. The sample shows approximately 800,000 distinct CDR3 sequences, 15% to 20% of them seen only once. The specimen was PBMCs, mostly from graft donor cells, collected 360 days after TCRalphabeta/CD19-depleted stem cell transplant. These receptors were collected from a male patient between 10 and 17 years old who had a stem cell transplant for acute lymphoblastic leukemia, so the T cells may come from the graft donor.

This clonotype turned up a few times. This rearrangement joins TRBV4-1 to TRBJ2-1, with D hard to call. Deletions cut 3 bases from V and 8 bases from J, with 14 bases between. CDR1 and CDR2 (germline): MGHRA, YSYEKL. The CDR3 length is 14 residues. DNA for the CDR3: TGCGCCAGCAGCCACCCCGGCGCGATTCATGAGCAGTTCTTC. Amino acid sequence: CASSHPGAIHEQFF.

The rearrangement links TRBV4-2 to TRBJ2-5; 9 bases match TRBD2. CDR3 length: 15 residues. V shed 1 base and J 5 bases; nucleotides not matched to a gene: 5. CDR1 is LGHNA, CDR2 YNFKEQ, per germline. CDR3 in DNA: TGTGCCAGCAGCCAAGGGAGTAGCGGGAGTGAGACCCAGTACTTC. This translates into CASSQGSSGSETQYF.

This clonotype was counted only a few times. This chain uses TRBV12-3 or TRBV12-4 with TRBJ2-7; D may be TRBD2 (5 bases). This CDR3 spans 15 amino acids. Trimming cost V 6 bases and J 1 base, with 16 bases left between them. CDR3 nucleotide sequence: TGTGCCAGCAGCCGACAACCTACTAGATCCTACGAGCAGTACTTC. Protein: CASSRQPTRSYEQYF.

This clonotype was observed a handful of times. The chain couples TRBV29-1 to TRBJ2-7; D is uncertain. V was shortened by 7 bases and J by 3 bases, with 13 bases between the two germline ends. Germline CDR1 is SQVTM and CDR2 is ANQGSEA. The CDR3 covers 12 residues. The CDR3 spells CSGCTPLYEQYF. The CDR3, as DNA: TGCAGCGGTTGTACGCCTCTCTACGAGCAGTACTTC.

This clonotype occurred a few times. The chain couples TRBV18 to TRBJ2-1, with D possibly TRBD2 on 6 matching bases. This CDR3 contains 15 residues. Germline V lookup: CDR1 KGHSH, CDR2 LQKENI. V was cut by 4 bases and J by 5 bases, with 15 bases left in between. The CDR3 sequence is CASSLASGGDNEQFF. The CDR3 nucleotides read TGTGCCAGCTCACTTGCGTCGGGCGGGGACAATGAGCAGTTCTTC.

This clonotype was seen many times. The V and J genes are TRBV6-1 and TRBJ2-1, with 7 bases identical to TRBD2. Germline-derived CDR1 and CDR2 are MNHNS and SASEGT. After removal of 3 bases from V and 2 bases from J, the junction contained 4 bases not matched to a gene. The CDR3 extends over 15 amino acids. The CDR3, as DNA: TGTGCCAGCAGTGAGGCTAGCGGAACCTACAATGAGCAGTTCTTC. The encoded protein is CASSEASGTYNEQFF.

This chain connects TRBV29-1 to TRBJ2-5; 9 nucleotides agree with TRBD1. Germline V gives CDR1 SQVTM, CDR2 ANQGSEA. V lost 0 bases, J lost 8 bases, and 4 bases stayed unmatched. The CDR3 consists of 13 residues. In DNA form, the CDR3 reads TGCAGCGTTGAAGAGGTGGACAGGGGTACCCAGTACTTC. Translating gives CSVEEVDRGTQYF.

Notes on this clonotype: A read error is possible here, since a much larger clone lies one base away. This is likely a read error, given that the CDR3 carries no conserved phenylalanine or tryptophan at its end. The rearrangement joins TRBV24-1 to TRBJ2-5; D is uncertain. The CDR3 runs to 13 residues. The V gene lost 2 bases and the J gene lost 5 bases, with 8 bases spanning the gap. The germline CDR1 and CDR2 sequences are KGHDR and SFDVKD. The DNA for the CDR3 is TGTGCCACCAGTGATTCCTCGCCGGAGACCCAGTACTCC. It codes for CATSDSSPETQYS.

The V and J genes are TRBV13 and TRBJ2-1, with a tentative D call TRBD2 (6 bases). The V gene's germline CDR1 is PRHDT and CDR2 FYEKMQ (reference sequence). Trimming took 5 bases from V and 7 from J, leaving 21 bases between them. CDR3 length equals 16 residues. The CDR3, as DNA: TGTGCCAGCAGCAGTCGTGTGGCGGGAAGGGGAAATGAGCAGTTCTTC. Amino acid sequence: CASSSRVAGRGNEQFF.

This chain uses TRBV5-1 with TRBJ2-7, with 7 bases lining up with TRBD1. Looked up from germline, CDR1 is SGHRS and CDR2 is YFSETQ. Losses at the gene ends were 4 bases for V and 3 bases for J; bases not matched to a gene: 7. The CDR3 loop spans 14 amino acids. The CDR3 loop reads CASSARDSGYEQYF. CDR3 sequence (DNA): TGCGCCAGCAGCGCCCGGGACAGCGGCTACGAGCAGTACTTC.

This clonotype has more than one count but fewer than ten. The CDR3 DNA follows: TGTGCCAGCAGCGTAGGAGCGGGAATGTCCTACAATGAGCAGTTCTTC. It yields the protein CASSVGAGMSYNEQFF. V gene TRBV9 combines with J gene TRBJ2-1; 7 nucleotides align to TRBD2. CDR3 length: 16 amino acids. After removal of 0 bases from V and 1 base from J, the junction contained 4 bases not matched to a gene. In germline, CDR1 is SGDLS, CDR2 YYNGEE. The complete variable domain, with remaining parts taken from reference TRBV9 and TRBJ2-1, reads DSGVTQTPKHLITATGQRVTLRCSPRSGDLSVYWYQQSLDQGLQFLIQYYNGEERAKGNILERFSAQQFPDLHSELNLSSLELGDSALYFCASSVGAGMSYNEQFFGPGTRLTVL.

The V call is TRBV3-1, the J call TRBJ2-1; tentative D call: TRBD1 (6 bases). V was clipped by 4 bases and J by 2 bases, with 12 bases between them. Germline V gene data show CDR1 as LGHDT and CDR2 as YNNKEL (reference sequence). The CDR3 has 15 amino acids. This CDR3 is CASSPYRATYNEQFF. For the CDR3, the DNA is TGTGCCAGCAGCCCCTACAGGGCGACCTACAATGAGCAGTTCTTC.

This clonotype came up a few times. The chain links TRBV6-1 to TRBJ2-3; perhaps D is TRBD1 or TRBD2 (5 bases each). Germline V gene lookup returns CDR1 MNHNS and CDR2 SASEGT. This CDR3 is built from 16 residues. The ends were cut back, 6 bases at V and 3 bases at J, with 19 bases in the middle. The CDR3 sequence: CASRWTGPKGTDTQYF. The CDR3 region has the DNA TGTGCCAGCAGGTGGACGGGGCCGAAGGGGACAGATACGCAGTATTTT.

This clonotype was seen a few times. The V call is TRBV12-3 or TRBV12-4, the J call TRBJ1-5; TRBD1 matches at 7 bases. Unmatched junction bases numbered 7, after V lost 8 bases and J lost 3 bases. CDR3 length: 14 amino acids. This CDR3 is CASSSTGVNQPQHF. In nucleotides, the CDR3 is TGTGCCAGCTCTTCTACAGGGGTCAATCAGCCCCAGCATTTT.

There are a few counts of this clonotype. The CDR3 here is CATSRGEGYEQYF. CDR3 nucleotide sequence: TGTGCCACCAGCAGAGGGGAGGGTTACGAGCAGTACTTC. The V and J genes are TRBV15 and TRBJ2-7; TRBD2 agrees at 7 bases. CDR1 and CDR2 from the germline V gene are LNHNV and YYDKDF (reference sequence). This CDR3 spans 13 amino acids. Unmatched junction bases numbered 1, after V lost 1 base and J lost 4 bases.

This chain links TRBV7-9 with TRBJ2-7, with D perhaps matching TRBD1 (5 bases). The V end lost 2 bases, the J end lost 6 bases, and 14 bases lay between the germline ends. The CDR3 has 14 amino acids. Germline values: CDR1 SEHNR, CDR2 FQNEAQ (reference sequence). CDR3 DNA: TGTGCCAGCAGCTTATTCAGGGCGATAGGCGAGCAGTACTTC. This translates into CASSLFRAIGEQYF.

The rearrangement uses TRBV5-6 and TRBJ2-3; 8 bases fit TRBD2. This CDR3 has 18 amino acids. Germline values: CDR1 SGHDT, CDR2 YYEEEE. The J segment lost 0 bases and the V segment lost 2 bases, leaving 11 bases of the junction unmatched. The CDR3 DNA sequence: TGTGCCAGCAGCTTCTACCTAGCGGGCAGCCTTAGCACAGATACGCAGTATTTT. Encoded protein: CASSFYLAGSLSTDTQYF. Looking up the rest from reference TRBV5-6 and TRBJ2-3 gives the full variable domain: DAGVTQSPTHLIKTRGQQVTLRCSPKSGHDTVSWYQQALGQGPQFIFQYYEEEERQRGNFPDRFSGHQFPNYSSELNVNALLLGDSALYLCASSFYLAGSLSTDTQYFGPGTRLTVL.

This clonotype was counted between two and nine times. The CDR3 sequence: CASSLDWGSAGNTIYF. The CDR3 region has the DNA TGCGCCAGCAGCTTGGATTGGGGGTCTGCTGGAAACACCATATATTTT. V and J are TRBV5-1 and TRBJ1-3; maybe TRBD1 (5 bases). CDR3 length: 16 residues. Looked up from germline, CDR1 is SGHRS and CDR2 is YFSETQ. The ends were cut back, 0 bases at V and 2 bases at J, with 12 bases in the middle.

The chain combines TRBV5-6 with TRBJ1-5, with a tentative D call TRBD1 (5 bases). Germline loops: CDR1 SGHDT, CDR2 YYEEEE. V was cut by 4 bases and J by 2 bases, with 19 bases left in between. CDR3 length: 17 residues. CDR3 DNA sequence: TGTGCCAGCAGCCTTAATAGGGGCGCCGGAGGCAATCAGCCCCAGCATTTT. Translated, it gives CASSLNRGAGGNQPQHF.

The chain links TRBV27 to TRBJ2-7, with a weak D call TRBD1 (6 bases). The germline V gene has CDR1 MNHEY and CDR2 SMNVEV (reference sequence). V was cut by 6 bases and J by 7 bases, with 25 bases left in between. The CDR3 totals 16 residues. The CDR3 bases are TGTGCCAGCAGCCGTAGGGGGACACTTACGGCAAGGGAGCAGTACTTC. As protein: CASSRRGTLTAREQYF.

This clonotype was recorded at least ten times. The chain couples TRBV5-1 to TRBJ2-7; TRBD1 is a possible D gene (6 bases). This CDR3 is 14 amino acids long. In germline, CDR1 is SGHRS, CDR2 YFSETQ. The V gene lost 3 bases and the J gene lost 6 bases, with 16 bases spanning the gap. The CDR3 DNA reads as TGCGCCAGCAGCTCAGAGGACAGCTCCCTCGAGCAGTACTTC. Protein product: CASSSEDSSLEQYF.

The rearrangement links TRBV7-8 to TRBJ2-7; 9 nucleotides match TRBD1. Germline values: CDR1 SGHVS, CDR2 FQNEAQ. J lost 2 bases, V lost 3 bases, and 8 bases had no gene match. The CDR3 totals 16 residues. CDR3 nucleotide sequence: TGTGCCAGCAGCTTTGGGACAGGGAGGGGAACCTACGAGCAGTACTTC. The encoded protein is CASSFGTGRGTYEQYF.